This T cell receptor (beta chain) stems from a study of Ad26.COV2.S vaccination and SARS-CoV-2 variants. Study-wide results and limits: It was reported that spike-specific CD8+ and CD4+ T cell responses were substantially broad after vaccination. Participants in the vaccine arm had higher spike-specific TCR breadth; placebo recipients had lower.

Treatment defined: around 19 received Ad26.COV2.S at low or high dose, single or two shots; about 5 received placebo; per-sample allocation not given. Day 63 after the first injection of vaccine or placebo was the sampling time. An adult donor aged 18-55 years was enrolled in Boston. The administered vaccine (an Ad26 vector) expressed Wuhan-strain SARS-CoV-2 spike. V was cut by 4 bases and J by 6 bases, with 7 bases left in between. This CDR3 spans 11 amino acids. Germline lookup yields CDR1 MNHEY and CDR2 SVGAGI. Profiling relied on immunoSEQ multiplex PCR, and the TCRdb table lists in-frame clones only, not all of them. Counted here are under 550,000 clones, approximately 92% occurring once; the ten biggest clones make up 12%. As to this clone: The target antigen is unknown.

J is TRBJ2-7 and V is TRBV6-5, with D maybe TRBD2 (5 bases). The receptor was isolated from a person aged 18-60 years who received the Ad26.COV2.S COVID-19 vaccine or a placebo. Material: peripheral blood, obtained in a trial of Ad26.COV2.S vaccine versus placebo. The CDR3 loop reads CASSFAGEQYF. The CDR3 DNA reads TGTGCCAGCAGTTTTGCGGGCGAGCAGTACTTC.